What follows is one T cell receptor beta chain and its context. Antigen unknown. Unique molecular identifiers featured in how the TCRbeta library was prepared. TCRdb recomputed calls from the PCR reads with MiXCR, one row per CDR3 protein. The data hold 500,000 to 650,000 distinct CDR3 sequences, with approximately 13% observed a single time. This sample is drawn from a study of T-cell reconstitution after alpha-beta-depleted transplantation in children. Whole-study results and caveats: After transplant, at about two months, alpha-beta T cells were reportedly derived from several hundred expanded graft clones.

The input for sequencing was PBMCs, mostly from graft donor cells, taken 360 days after TCRalphabeta/CD19-depleted stem cell transplant. The TCR comes from a male patient younger than 18 who had a stem cell transplant for acute myeloid leukemia, so the T cells may come from the graft donor.

The CDR3 region is CASSRTSGGRLAKNIQYF. The CDR3 bases are TGTGCCAGTAGTAGAACGTCGGGGGGGAGGTTAGCCAAAAACATTCAGTACTTC. V and J are TRBV19 and TRBJ2-4, with 8 bases matching TRBD2. V gave up 4 bases and J gave up 0 bases; unmatched junction bases: 11. The CDR3 length is 18 residues. Germline CDR1 reads LNHDA; CDR2 reads SQIVND (reference sequence). The full variable domain, its missing parts supplied by reference TRBV19 and TRBJ2-4, is DGGITQSPKYLFRKEGQNVTLSCEQNLNHDAMYWYRQDPGQGLRLIYYSQIVNDFQKGDIAEGYSVSREKKESFPLTVTSAQKNPTAFYLCASSRTSGGRLAKNIQYFGAGTRLSVL.